A single sample gave rise to the 14 T cell receptor beta chains below, sequenced in a study of Ad26.COV2.S vaccination and SARS-CoV-2 variants (dated by TCRdb to the early 2020s). The method was the immunoSEQ multiplex PCR assay. TCRdb obtained this table from immuneACCESS and retained in-frame rearrangements with V and J assigned. These tables miss some clones; where compared with another copy, unresolved V genes account for less than half of the shortfall, and the remainder is unexplained. The sample profile shows around 370,000 clones; about 91% of them were found once. Around 4.2% of the sample is in the top ten clones. According to the study, the label for this sample's time point signals: individuals recovered from natural SARS-CoV-2 infection. The material was peripheral blood, obtained after recovery from COVID-19. The receptors stem from a human donor who had recovered from COVID-19.

The chain combines TRBV2 with TRBJ1-1; D not resolved. V was clipped by 2 bases and J by 5 bases, with 9 bases between them. Germline CDR1 is SNHLY and CDR2 is FYNNEI. This CDR3 is 13 amino acids long. The CDR3 protein is CASSEITETEAFF. Here the CDR3 DNA reads TGTGCCAGCAGTGAAATAACCGAGACTGAAGCTTTCTTT.

This clone was seen only once. CDR3 nucleotides: TGTGCCAGCAGTTACTCGACGATTTCGACTGAAGCTTTCTTT. Residues: CASSYSTISTEAFF. The chain couples TRBV6-2 or TRBV6-3 to TRBJ1-1; D not resolved. Trimming stripped 0 bases from V and 5 bases from J, with 10 bases between. CDR1 and CDR2 from the germline V gene are MNHEY and SVGEGT. CDR3 size: 14 residues.

In this sample, this clone turned up once. This rearrangement joins TRBV10-3 to TRBJ2-5; the D is unclear. CDR1 ENHRY and CDR2 SYGVKD come from the germline V gene. Trimming removed 8 bases at V and 1 base at J, with 14 bases between. This CDR3 contains 14 residues. The CDR3 reads CAISRATGQETQYF. CDR3 DNA sequence: TGTGCCATCTCTCGGGCCACCGGCCAAGAGACCCAGTACTTC.

This chain uses TRBV6-4 with TRBJ1-1, with TRBD1 matching 8 bases. CDR1 is MRHNA, CDR2 SNTAGT, per germline. CDR3 length equals 14 residues. V shed 6 bases and J 2 bases; nucleotides not matched to a gene: 5. CDR3 protein: CASRLTGGNTEAFF. The CDR3 nucleotides read TGTGCCAGCAGGCTAACAGGGGGTAACACTGAAGCTTTCTTT.

The chain couples TRBV14 to TRBJ1-2; D is ambiguous. This CDR3 comprises 13 residues. From germline, CDR1 is SGHDN and CDR2 FVKESK. V gave up 0 bases and J gave up 4 bases, with 6 bases separating them. CDR3 sequence (DNA): TGTGCCAGCAGCCAAGATCGGACCTATGGCTACACCTTC. This sequence encodes CASSQDRTYGYTF.

The V and J genes are TRBV12-3 or TRBV12-4 and TRBJ2-2; D is undetermined. The CDR3 consists of 13 residues. V shed 3 bases and J shed 4 bases, with 6 bases lying between them. CDR3 nucleotides: TGTGCCAGCAGTTTTTTGGTCACCGGGGAGCTGTTTTTT. It is translated as CASSFLVTGELFF.

The chain links TRBV7-2 to TRBJ2-3; 13 bases line up with TRBD2. From germline, CDR1 is SGHTA and CDR2 FQGNSA. The length of the CDR3 is 16 residues. V lost 4 bases to trimming and J lost 8 bases; unmatched junction nucleotides: 9. The CDR3, as DNA: TGTGCCAGCAGCTCTACCGGGACTAGCGGGGTTGGTACGCAGTATTTT. Its translation is CASSSTGTSGVGTQYF.

This clone is a singleton in its sample. The V call is TRBV21-1, the J call TRBJ1-3; the table's TRBD1 call for D was not verified on the DNA. TRBV21-1 is shown as a pseudogene. The CDR3 consists of 13 residues. The DNA of the CDR3 is TGTGCCAGCAGCGAGGGGGTTCCCAACACCATATATTTT. Translated, it gives CASSEGVPNTIYF.

The chain uses TRBV27 and TRBJ1-1; TRBD1 matches 9 bases. J gave up 0 bases and V 6 bases, and 11 bases lay outside the gene matches. This CDR3 is 17 amino acids long. Germline values: CDR1 MNHEY, CDR2 SMNVEV (reference sequence). CDR3 in DNA: TGTGCCAGCAGGCAGGGGACAGGGTGGGGGATGAACACTGAAGCTTTCTTT. Its translation: CASRQGTGWGMNTEAFF.

Concerning this clone itself: Other DNA sequences in this specimen translate into the identical CDR3. V is TRBV9 and J is TRBJ2-5, with D hard to call. The V end was cut by 0 bases, the J end by 0 bases, with 3 bases between. Per germline, CDR1 SGDLS and CDR2 YYNGEE. CDR3 length equals 13 residues. The CDR3 reads CASSVADQETQYF. CDR3 sequence (DNA): TGTGCCAGCAGCGTAGCCGACCAAGAGACCCAGTACTTC.

This clone appeared a single time. The chain recombines TRBV27 with TRBJ1-2, with D unclear. The CDR3 extends over 15 amino acids. The V and J ends lost 2 bases and 4 bases respectively, with 14 bases between them. Germline loops: CDR1 MNHEY, CDR2 SMNVEV (reference sequence). The CDR3 nucleotides read TGTGCCAGCAGTTTACGGGCAGACGCCTCCTATGGCTACACCTTC. Its protein is CASSLRADASYGYTF.

V is TRBV11-2 and J is TRBJ1-2; 7 nucleotides align to TRBD1. CDR1 is SGHAT and CDR2 is FQNNGV in the germline V gene. With 5 bases clipped from V and 4 bases from J, the junction kept 13 bases outside the gene matches. The CDR3 is 16 amino acids. The CDR3 is CASSISSGQASYGYTF. DNA for the CDR3: TGTGCCAGCAGCATAAGTTCCGGACAGGCCAGCTATGGCTACACCTTC.

The J gene is TRBJ1-1, the V gene TRBV5-1; TRBD1 matches at 7 bases. Germline loops: CDR1 SGHRS, CDR2 YFSETQ. Trimming cost V 1 base and J 5 bases; bases outside gene matches: 8. CDR3 length: 15 residues. The CDR3 region has the DNA TGCGCCAGCAGCTTGCGAACAGGGGAGGGTACTGAAGCTTTCTTT. Translated: CASSLRTGEGTEAFF.

The chain links TRBV6-5 to TRBJ1-2, with no clear D. Trimming left V 7 bases short and J 7 bases short, with 10 bases between. Per the germline V gene, CDR1 is MNHEY and CDR2 is SVGAGI. The CDR3 covers 11 residues. The CDR3 DNA is TGTGCCAGCACGAATGGTGGTGGCTACACCTTC. Protein product: CASTNGGGYTF.